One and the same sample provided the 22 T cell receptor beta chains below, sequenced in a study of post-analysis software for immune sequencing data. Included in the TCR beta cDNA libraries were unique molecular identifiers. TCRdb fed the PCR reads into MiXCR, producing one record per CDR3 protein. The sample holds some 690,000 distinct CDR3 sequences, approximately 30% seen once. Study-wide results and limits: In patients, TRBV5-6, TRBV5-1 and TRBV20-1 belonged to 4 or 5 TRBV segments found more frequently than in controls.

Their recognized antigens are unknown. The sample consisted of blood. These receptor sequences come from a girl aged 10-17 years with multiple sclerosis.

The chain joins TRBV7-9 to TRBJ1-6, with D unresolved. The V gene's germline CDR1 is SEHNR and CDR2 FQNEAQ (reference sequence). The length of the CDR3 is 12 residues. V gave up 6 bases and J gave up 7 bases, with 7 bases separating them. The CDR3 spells CASRPGNSPLHF. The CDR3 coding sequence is TGTGCCAGCAGACCCGGGAATTCACCCCTCCACTTT.

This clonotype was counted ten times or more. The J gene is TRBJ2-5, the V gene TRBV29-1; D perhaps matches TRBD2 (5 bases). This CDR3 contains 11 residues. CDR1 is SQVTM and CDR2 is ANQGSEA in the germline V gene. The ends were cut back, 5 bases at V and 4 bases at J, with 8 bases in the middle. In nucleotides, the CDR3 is TGCAGCGTTCACAGCGGAGAGACCCAGTACTTC. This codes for CSVHSGETQYF.

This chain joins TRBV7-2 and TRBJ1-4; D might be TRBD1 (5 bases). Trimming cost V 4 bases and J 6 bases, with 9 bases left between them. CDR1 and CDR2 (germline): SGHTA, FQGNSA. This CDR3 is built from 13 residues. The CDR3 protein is CASSSGGYEKLFF. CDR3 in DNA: TGTGCCAGCAGCTCGGGGGGGTATGAAAAACTGTTTTTT.

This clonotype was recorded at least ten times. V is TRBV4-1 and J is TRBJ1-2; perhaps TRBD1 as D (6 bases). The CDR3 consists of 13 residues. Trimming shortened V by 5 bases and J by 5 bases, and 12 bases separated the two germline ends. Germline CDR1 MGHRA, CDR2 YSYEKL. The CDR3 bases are TGCGCCAGCAGCGGGGGGCCAACATATGGCTACACCTTC. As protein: CASSGGPTYGYTF.

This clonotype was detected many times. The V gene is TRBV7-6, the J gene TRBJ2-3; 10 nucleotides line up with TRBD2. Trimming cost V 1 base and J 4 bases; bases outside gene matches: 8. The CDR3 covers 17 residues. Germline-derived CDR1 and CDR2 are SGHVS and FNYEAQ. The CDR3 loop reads CASSLGLAGVLPDTQYF. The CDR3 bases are TGTGCCAGCAGCTTAGGGCTAGCGGGAGTGTTGCCAGATACGCAGTATTTT.

This chain's CDR3 is CASSADEGSSYEQYF. The CDR3 DNA reads as TGCGCCAGCAGCGCGGACGAAGGGAGCTCCTACGAGCAGTACTTC. V is TRBV5-1 and J is TRBJ2-5; TRBD2 is a possible D gene (5 bases). The closer fit of TRBJ2-7 to the DNA end suggests the J call may be wrong. Germline V gene sequence: CDR1 SGHRS, CDR2 YFSETQ. The CDR3 runs 15 residues.

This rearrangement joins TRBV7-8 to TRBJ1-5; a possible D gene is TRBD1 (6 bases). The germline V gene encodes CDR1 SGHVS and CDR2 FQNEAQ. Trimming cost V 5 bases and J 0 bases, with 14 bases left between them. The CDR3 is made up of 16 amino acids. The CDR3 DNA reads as TGTGCCAGCAGCCTCTACAGGGCGGATAGCAATCAGCCCCAGCATTTT. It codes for CASSLYRADSNQPQHF. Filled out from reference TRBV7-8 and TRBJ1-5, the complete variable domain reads GAGVSQSPRYKVAKRGQDVALRCDPISGHVSLFWYQQALGQGPEFLTYFQNEAQLDKSGLPSDRFFAERPEGSVSTLKIQRTQQEDSAVYLCASSLYRADSNQPQHFGDGTRLSIL.

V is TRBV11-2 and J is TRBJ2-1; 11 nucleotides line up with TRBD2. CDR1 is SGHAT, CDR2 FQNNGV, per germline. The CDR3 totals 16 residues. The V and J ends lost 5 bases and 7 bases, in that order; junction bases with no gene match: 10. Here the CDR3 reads CASSQRGLAVINEQFF. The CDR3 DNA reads TGTGCCAGCAGCCAAAGGGGACTAGCGGTGATAAATGAGCAGTTCTTC.

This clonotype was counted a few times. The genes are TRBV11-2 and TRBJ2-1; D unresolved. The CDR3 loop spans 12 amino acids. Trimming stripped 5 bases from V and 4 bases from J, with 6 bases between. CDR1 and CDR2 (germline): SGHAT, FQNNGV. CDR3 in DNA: TGTGCCAGCAGCCACGGTTACAATGAGCAGTTCTTC. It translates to CASSHGYNEQFF.

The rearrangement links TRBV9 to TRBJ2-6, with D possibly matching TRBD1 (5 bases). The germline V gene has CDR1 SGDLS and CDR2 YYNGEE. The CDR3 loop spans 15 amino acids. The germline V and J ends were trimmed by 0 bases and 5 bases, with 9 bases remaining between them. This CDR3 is CASSVGGVRANVLTF. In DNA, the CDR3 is TGTGCCAGCAGCGTAGGGGGCGTTAGGGCCAACGTCCTGACTTTC.

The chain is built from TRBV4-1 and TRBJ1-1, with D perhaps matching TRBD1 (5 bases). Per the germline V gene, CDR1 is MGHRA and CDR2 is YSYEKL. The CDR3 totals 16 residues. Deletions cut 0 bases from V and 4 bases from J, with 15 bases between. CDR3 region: CASSQDGGGEGTEAFF. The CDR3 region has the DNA TGCGCCAGCAGCCAAGATGGCGGGGGAGAAGGCACTGAAGCTTTCTTT.

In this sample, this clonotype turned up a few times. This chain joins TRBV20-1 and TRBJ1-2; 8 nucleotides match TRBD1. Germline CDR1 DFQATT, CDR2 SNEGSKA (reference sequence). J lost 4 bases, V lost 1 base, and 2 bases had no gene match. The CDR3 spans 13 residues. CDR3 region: CSARGTGFYGYTF. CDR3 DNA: TGCAGTGCTAGAGGGACAGGGTTCTATGGCTACACCTTC.

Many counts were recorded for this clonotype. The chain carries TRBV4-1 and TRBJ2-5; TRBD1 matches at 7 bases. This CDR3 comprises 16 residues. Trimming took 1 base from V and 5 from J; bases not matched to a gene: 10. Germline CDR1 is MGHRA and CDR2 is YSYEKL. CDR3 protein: CASSQVFSRQGETQYF. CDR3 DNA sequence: TGCGCCAGCAGCCAAGTTTTCTCCCGACAGGGCGAGACCCAGTACTTC.

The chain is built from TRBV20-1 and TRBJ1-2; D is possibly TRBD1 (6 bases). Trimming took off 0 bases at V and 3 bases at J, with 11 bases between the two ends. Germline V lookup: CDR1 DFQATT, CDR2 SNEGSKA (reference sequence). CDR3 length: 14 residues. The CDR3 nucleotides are TGCAGTGCTAGAGAATGGGGGCTCGACTATGGCTACACCTTC. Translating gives CSAREWGLDYGYTF.

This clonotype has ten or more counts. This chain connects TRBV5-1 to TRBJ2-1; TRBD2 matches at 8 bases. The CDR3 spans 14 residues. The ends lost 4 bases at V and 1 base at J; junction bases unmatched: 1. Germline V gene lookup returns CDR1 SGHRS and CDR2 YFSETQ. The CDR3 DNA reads TGCGCCAGCAGCGGCGGGGGGTCCTACAATGAGCAGTTCTTC. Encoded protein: CASSGGGSYNEQFF.

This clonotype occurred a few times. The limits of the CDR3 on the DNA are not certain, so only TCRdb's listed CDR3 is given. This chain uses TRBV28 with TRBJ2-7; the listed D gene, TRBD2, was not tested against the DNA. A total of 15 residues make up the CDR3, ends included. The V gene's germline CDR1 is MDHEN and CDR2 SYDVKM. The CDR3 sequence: CASSSSREWSYEQYF.

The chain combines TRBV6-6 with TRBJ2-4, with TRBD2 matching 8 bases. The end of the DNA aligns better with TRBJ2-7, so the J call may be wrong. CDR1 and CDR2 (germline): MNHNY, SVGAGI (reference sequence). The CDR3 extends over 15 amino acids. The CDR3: CASSLTGGGRYEQYF. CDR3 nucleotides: TGTGCCAGCAGTCTAACAGGCGGGGGGCGCTACGAGCAGTACTTC.

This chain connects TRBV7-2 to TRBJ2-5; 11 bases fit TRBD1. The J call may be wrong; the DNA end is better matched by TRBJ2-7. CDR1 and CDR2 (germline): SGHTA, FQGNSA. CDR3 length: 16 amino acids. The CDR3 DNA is TGTGCCAGCAGTTCAGAACCGGGACAGGGGGGTTCCGAGCAGTACTTC. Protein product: CASSSEPGQGGSEQYF.

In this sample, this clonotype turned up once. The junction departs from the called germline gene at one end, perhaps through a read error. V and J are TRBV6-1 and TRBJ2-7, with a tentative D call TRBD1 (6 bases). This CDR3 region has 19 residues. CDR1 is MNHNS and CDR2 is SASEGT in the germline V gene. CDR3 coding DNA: TGTGCCGGCAGTAAAATTCGAGGGACAACGAGTTCGAGCTCCTACGAGCAGTACTTC. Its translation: CAGSKIRGTTSSSSYEQYF.

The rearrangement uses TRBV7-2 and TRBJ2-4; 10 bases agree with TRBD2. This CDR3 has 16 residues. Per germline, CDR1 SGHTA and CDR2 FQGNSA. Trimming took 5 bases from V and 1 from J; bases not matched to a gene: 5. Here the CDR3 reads CASSPQRGGAKNIQYF. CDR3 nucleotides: TGTGCCAGCAGCCCCCAGCGGGGGGGGGCCAAAAACATTCAGTACTTC. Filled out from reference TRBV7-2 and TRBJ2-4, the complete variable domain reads GAGVSQSPSNKVTEKGKDVELRCDPISGHTALYWYRQSLGQGLEFLIYFQGNSAPDKSGLPSDRFSAERTGGSVSTLTIQRTQQEDSAVYLCASSPQRGGAKNIQYFGAGTRLSVL.

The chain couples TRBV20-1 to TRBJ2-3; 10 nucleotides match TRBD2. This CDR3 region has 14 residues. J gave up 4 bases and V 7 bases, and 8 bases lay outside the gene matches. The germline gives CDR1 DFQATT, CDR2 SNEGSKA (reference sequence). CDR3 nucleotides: TGCAGTGTATCGATCCTAGCGGGAGCAGATACGCAGTATTTT. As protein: CSVSILAGADTQYF.

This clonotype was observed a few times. Here the CDR3 reads CSARGGTGSSYEQYF. CDR3 nucleotides: TGCAGTGCTAGAGGAGGGACAGGGAGCTCCTACGAGCAGTACTTC. The chain carries TRBV20-1 and TRBJ2-7; 9 positions match TRBD1. CDR3 size: 15 residues. CDR1 and CDR2 (germline): DFQATT, SNEGSKA (reference sequence). The J segment lost 0 bases and the V segment lost 1 base, leaving 4 bases of the junction unmatched.